The 20 T cell receptor beta chains listed next were all sequenced from one sample in a study of blood T cell repertoires in COVID-19 (dated by TCRdb to 2018 to 2021). The library was prepared using the immunoSEQ multiplex PCR assay. TCRdb retrieved this table from immuneACCESS and kept in-frame rearrangements only. Not all clones are present; in checked studies, unresolved V genes account for under half, and no reason is known for the remainder. In this sample the table shows roughly 88,000 clones, over 80% of which occur a single time. The ten largest account for roughly 3.9% of the sample. The specimen sequenced was peripheral blood. These receptors were obtained from a woman between 45 and 65 years old in a cohort sampled during active COVID-19.

The V call is TRBV25-1, the J call TRBJ1-2, with TRBD1 as a possible D gene (5 bases). Trimming left V 4 bases short and J 4 bases short, with 10 bases between. The CDR3 loop spans 13 amino acids. Germline V gene lookup returns CDR1 MGHDK and CDR2 SYGVNS. The CDR3 is CASSGGGVYGYTF. In DNA, the CDR3 is TGTGCCAGCAGTGGGGGGGGAGTCTATGGCTACACCTTC.

The chain is built from TRBV5-5 and TRBJ1-2; D is possibly TRBD1 (6 bases). The V gene lost 5 bases and the J gene lost 5 bases, with 25 bases spanning the gap. The CDR3 runs to 17 residues. Looked up from germline, CDR1 is SGHKS and CDR2 is YYEKEE (reference sequence). CDR3: CASSPGAGGRSGYGYTF. In DNA, the CDR3 is TGTGCCAGCAGTCCCGGGGCCGGGGGGCGTTCTGGTTATGGCTACACCTTC.

The chain carries TRBV2 and TRBJ2-3, with 8 nucleotides matching TRBD2. V was pared by 10 bases and J by 3 bases, with 9 bases of the junction left unmatched. Germline V gives CDR1 SNHLY, CDR2 FYNNEI. The CDR3 is 14 amino acids. For the CDR3, the DNA is TGTGCCATCCGACTAGCGCCAGATACAGATACGCAGTATTTT. It specifies CAIRLAPDTDTQYF.

In DNA form, the CDR3 reads TGTGCCAGCAGCCAAAGTGGGCCAGATACGCAGTATTTT. This translates into CASSQSGPDTQYF. J is TRBJ2-3 and V is TRBV3-1 (or the pseudogene TRBV3-2); the D is unclear. This CDR3 is built from 13 residues. Trimming took 2 bases from V and 4 from J, leaving 7 bases between them. Germline V gene sequence: CDR1 LGHDT, CDR2 YNNKEL (reference sequence).

The chain has TRBV3-1 (or the pseudogene TRBV3-2) and TRBJ1-3; 11 nucleotides match TRBD1. Germline values: CDR1 LGHDT, CDR2 YNNKEL (reference sequence). CDR3 length: 15 amino acids. With V trimmed by 5 bases and J by 4 bases, 4 bases remained unmatched. The CDR3 region is CASSARDRGGNTIYF. For the CDR3, the DNA is TGTGCCAGCAGCGCCCGGGACAGGGGGGGAAACACCATATATTTT.

The chain uses TRBV9 and TRBJ2-2, with D perhaps matching TRBD1 (5 bases). Trimming stripped 4 bases from V and 2 bases from J, with 18 bases between. Germline-derived CDR1 and CDR2 are SGDLS and YYNGEE. This CDR3 has 17 residues. The CDR3 nucleotides are TGTGCCAGCAGCCCCGCGGCAGGGTGGATTAACACCGGGGAGCTGTTTTTT. It codes for CASSPAAGWINTGELFF.

The chain recombines TRBV9 with TRBJ1-1, with 7 nucleotides matching TRBD1. Germline CDR1 reads SGDLS; CDR2 reads YYNGEE. J lost 10 bases, V lost 4 bases, and 10 bases had no gene match. This CDR3 is built from 13 residues. DNA of the CDR3: TGTGCCAGCAGCACCCGACAGGGCGGGGTAGCTTTCTTT. Its translation is CASSTRQGGVAFF.

This sequence joins TRBV30 and TRBJ2-1, with 9 bases fitting TRBD2. The CDR3 runs 14 residues. Trimming took 4 bases from V and 8 from J; bases not matched to a gene: 9. Germline V gene sequence: CDR1 GTSNPN, CDR2 SVGIG (reference sequence). CDR3 amino acids: CAWIDGGGAYEQFF. In DNA, the CDR3 is TGTGCCTGGATAGATGGCGGGGGGGCCTATGAGCAGTTCTTC.

V gene TRBV5-1 combines with J gene TRBJ2-7, with TRBD1 matching 8 bases. The germline CDR1 and CDR2 sequences are SGHRS and YFSETQ. V was clipped by 4 bases and J by 3 bases; unmatched bases: 9. This CDR3 comprises 15 residues. The CDR3 nucleotides read TGCGCCAGCAGCGGCGGGACAGGCCGGGGCTACGAGCAGTACTTC. Amino acid sequence: CASSGGTGRGYEQYF. Variable domain in full (rest from reference TRBV5-1 and TRBJ2-7): KAGVTQTPRYLIKTRGQQVTLSCSPISGHRSVSWYQQTPGQGLQFLFEYFSETQRNKGNFPGRFSGRQFSNSRSEMNVSTLELGDSALYLCASSGGTGRGYEQYFGPGTRLTVT.

This chain joins TRBV28 and TRBJ1-6; no definite D call. CDR3 length: 15 amino acids. Looked up from germline, CDR1 is MDHEN and CDR2 is SYDVKM. V was shortened by 5 bases and J by 7 bases, with 15 bases between the two germline ends. The CDR3 DNA reads as TGTGCCAGCAGTGGCAGACGGGTGCTCAATTCACCCCTCCACTTT. Its protein is CASSGRRVLNSPLHF.

This chain connects TRBV7-9 to TRBJ2-3; 8 nucleotides align to TRBD1. Germline trimming cut 3 bases from V and 2 bases from J; bases unmatched to any gene: 13. Germline-derived CDR1 and CDR2 are SEHNR and FQNEAQ (reference sequence). The CDR3 sequence is 18 residues long. CDR3 nucleotide sequence: TGTGCCAGCAGCTTTCAAGAGACAGGGGAATTCCTCACAGATACGCAGTATTTT. Translating gives CASSFQETGEFLTDTQYF. Together with reference TRBV7-9 and TRBJ2-3, the CDR3 gives the full variable domain: DTGVSQNPRHKITKRGQNVTFRCDPISEHNRLYWYRQTLGQGPEFLTYFQNEAQLEKSRLLSDRFSAERPKGSFSTLEIQRTEQGDSAMYLCASSFQETGEFLTDTQYFGPGTRLTVL.

This chain joins TRBV3-1 (or the pseudogene TRBV3-2) and TRBJ1-1; no reliable D call. The V gene lost 5 bases and the J gene lost 2 bases, with 15 bases spanning the gap. Germline assignment: CDR1 LGHDT and CDR2 YNNKEL (reference sequence). This CDR3 comprises 15 residues. Here the CDR3 DNA reads TGTGCCAGCAGCAAACTACTCACGGGAAACACTGAAGCTTTCTTT. It yields the protein CASSKLLTGNTEAFF.

This chain connects TRBV28 to TRBJ2-3; 11 bases are shared with TRBD1. Trimming cost V 4 bases and J 7 bases; bases outside gene matches: 4. The CDR3 contains 14 residues. The germline CDR1 and CDR2 sequences are MDHEN and SYDVKM. The CDR3 sequence is CASSSSDRGHTQYF. The CDR3, as DNA: TGTGCCAGCAGTTCCTCGGACAGGGGGCATACGCAGTATTTT.

In its sample, this clone was seen once. The DNA of the CDR3 is TGTGCCAGTAGTAGCAGGGGTAGCGAGCAGTACTTC. It yields the protein CASSSRGSEQYF. The chain uses TRBV19 and TRBJ2-7; perhaps TRBD1 as D (6 bases). CDR1 and CDR2 (germline): LNHDA, SQIVND (reference sequence). The germline V and J ends were trimmed by 4 bases and 6 bases, with 10 bases remaining between them. CDR3 length: 12 amino acids.

The rearrangement uses TRBV11-3 and TRBJ1-6, with 9 positions matching TRBD1. The CDR3 covers 15 residues. J was trimmed by 9 bases and V by 2 bases; bases with no gene match: 5. CDR1 and CDR2 (germline): SGHNT, YENEEA. Here the CDR3 reads CASSLNRGQSSPLHF. The DNA of the CDR3 is TGTGCCAGCAGCTTAAACAGGGGGCAGAGTTCACCCCTCCACTTT.

The chain is built from TRBV14 and TRBJ2-5; tentative D call: TRBD1 (6 bases). The CDR3 is made up of 17 amino acids. CDR1 is SGHDN, CDR2 FVKESK, per germline. Trimming pared 5 bases from V and 5 bases from J, leaving 24 bases between. CDR3 nucleotides: TGTGCCAGCAGCACGCACCGGGACATAGGGCAGTGGGAGACCCAGTACTTC. Protein sequence: CASSTHRDIGQWETQYF. Combining the CDR3 with reference TRBV14 and TRBJ2-5 gives the whole variable domain EAGVTQFPSHSVIEKGQTVTLRCDPISGHDNLYWYRRVMGKEIKFLLHFVKESKQDESGMPNNRFLAERTGGTYSTLKVQPAELEDSGVYFCASSTHRDIGQWETQYFGPGTRLLVL.

A note on this clone: The germline gene is not matched at one end of the junction; a read error may be the cause. This chain links TRBV2 with TRBJ2-4; D may be TRBD2 (6 bases). In germline, CDR1 is SNHLY, CDR2 FYNNEI. The CDR3 runs 10 residues. The CDR3 reads CASRVRERVF. As DNA, the CDR3 is TGTGCCAGCAGGGTCCGGGAGAGGGTATTC.

This sequence joins TRBV30 and TRBJ2-3, with a tentative D call TRBD1 (6 bases). CDR3 length: 12 amino acids. Germline V gene lookup returns CDR1 GTSNPN and CDR2 SVGIG (reference sequence). V lost 0 bases and J 6 bases, leaving 7 bases between the germline ends. The CDR3 DNA sequence: TGTGCCTGGAGTGTCCAGGGGGATACGCAGTATTTT. This encodes CAWSVQGDTQYF.

The genes are TRBV4-1 and TRBJ2-1; 7 bases align to TRBD2. This CDR3 region has 16 residues. Losses at the gene ends were 4 bases for V and 10 bases for J; bases not matched to a gene: 16. Per germline, CDR1 MGHRA and CDR2 YSYEKL. The CDR3 region is CASSREGTGGIGEQFF. CDR3 nucleotides: TGCGCCAGCAGCCGAGAAGGAACGGGGGGTATTGGGGAGCAGTTCTTC.

The chain joins TRBV5-1 to TRBJ2-5, with TRBD2 identical over 9 bases. The V segment lost 0 bases and the J segment 2 bases; nucleotides outside the gene matches: 5. The CDR3 totals 16 residues. Looked up from germline, CDR1 is SGHRS and CDR2 is YFSETQ. CDR3: CASSLAGTSGQETQYF. In DNA, the CDR3 is TGCGCCAGCAGCTTGGCCGGAACTAGCGGGCAAGAGACCCAGTACTTC.